One and the same sample provided the 20 T cell receptor beta chains below, sequenced in a study of OX40 agonist ivuxolimab in advanced cancers. Preparation of the library involved the immunoSEQ multiplex PCR assay. What TCRdb holds here is the immuneACCESS table cut down to in-frame rearrangements. Part of the clones is not present; checked against another copy, under half of the missing clones reflect an unresolved V gene, and the others are unexplained. The sample table shows 60,000 to 75,000 clones, and roughly 80% are seen once. The ten largest clonotypes hold around 0.96% of the sample. The source was CD4+ or CD8+ T cells sorted from blood, collected in a trial of the OX40 agonist ivuxolimab. Receptors were obtained from an adult with an advanced solid tumor such as melanoma, head and neck, liver or kidney cancer.

This clone was counted once. The V gene is TRBV5-8, the J gene TRBJ2-5; D remains unclear. The DNA end favors TRBJ2-7, so the J call may be wrong. This CDR3 region has 14 residues. Germline loops: CDR1 SGHTS, CDR2 YDEGEE. This chain's CDR3 is CASSRRRVSYEQYF. CDR3 nucleotide sequence: TGTGCCAGCAGCCGGCGCCGGGTCTCCTACGAGCAGTACTTC.

The genes are TRBV7-9 and TRBJ1-4; D perhaps matches TRBD1 (6 bases). V lost 0 bases, J lost 8 bases, and 13 bases lay in between. The germline V gene encodes CDR1 SEHNR and CDR2 FQNEAQ (reference sequence). The CDR3 is 15 amino acids. CDR3 amino acids: CASSLARQEQEKLFF. The CDR3 region has the DNA TGTGCCAGCAGCTTAGCCAGACAGGAACAGGAAAAACTGTTTTTT.

The V and J genes are TRBV7-9 and TRBJ1-2, with unresolved D. Deletions cut 2 bases from V and 8 bases from J, with 15 bases between. There are 14 residues in the CDR3. Germline V CDR1 and CDR2: SEHNR, FQNEAQ (reference sequence). Here the CDR3 reads CASSLSSRFGGYTF. CDR3 sequence (DNA): TGTGCCAGCAGCTTAAGTAGTAGGTTTGGGGGCTACACCTTC.

DNA of the CDR3: TGTGCCAGCAGCTTAATTCGAAGTAGCGGGGTAACCGAGACCCAGTACTTC. This gives the protein CASSLIRSSGVTETQYF. The chain uses TRBV7-9 and TRBJ2-5; 8 positions match TRBD2. The CDR3 is 17 residues long. The germline gives CDR1 SEHNR, CDR2 FQNEAQ (reference sequence). J gave up 5 bases and V 2 bases, and 13 bases lay outside the gene matches.

This clone was detected only once. The chain has TRBV19 and TRBJ2-5; D is perhaps TRBD1 (5 bases). In germline, CDR1 is LNHDA, CDR2 SQIVND (reference sequence). V shed 0 bases and J shed 4 bases, with 9 bases lying between them. This CDR3 has 14 residues. CDR3 protein: CASSIEGRVETQYF. CDR3 DNA: TGTGCCAGTAGTATAGAAGGCAGGGTAGAGACCCAGTACTTC.

V gene TRBV11-2 combines with J gene TRBJ2-7; TRBD1 might be the D (6 bases). V shed 5 bases and J shed 1 base, with 12 bases lying between them. The CDR3 has 14 amino acids. Germline V lookup: CDR1 SGHAT, CDR2 FQNNGV. The CDR3 sequence: CASSPGHQSYEQYF. CDR3 nucleotides: TGTGCCAGCAGCCCGGGACACCAATCCTACGAGCAGTACTTC.

This chain links TRBV4-1 with TRBJ2-1, with TRBD2 matching 7 bases. J was trimmed by 4 bases and V by 0 bases; bases with no gene match: 6. CDR3 size: 16 residues. Per germline, CDR1 MGHRA and CDR2 YSYEKL. The CDR3 nucleotides are TGCGCCAGCAGCCAAGAAAGCGGGAACCTTTACAATGAGCAGTTCTTC. Translating it yields CASSQESGNLYNEQFF.

The genes are TRBV28 and TRBJ1-5; TRBD1 aligns across 9 bases. Germline lookup yields CDR1 MDHEN and CDR2 SYDVKM. V dropped 5 bases and J dropped 7; count of bases not matched to a gene: 9. This CDR3 spans 15 amino acids. The CDR3 reads CASSEDRGMGQPQHF. The CDR3 DNA reads TGTGCCAGCAGTGAGGACAGGGGTATGGGGCAGCCCCAGCATTTT.

CDR3 bases: TGTGCCAGTAGTATTTTCACAGGGGGCGGAGAGACCCAGTACTTC. Encoded protein: CASSIFTGGGETQYF. The chain has TRBV19 and TRBJ2-5; 9 bases line up with TRBD1. This CDR3 has 15 residues. V lost 3 bases and J lost 4; bases outside the gene matches: 6. The germline CDR1 and CDR2 sequences are LNHDA and SQIVND (reference sequence).

The J gene is TRBJ1-3, the V gene TRBV11-1; D is unresolved. The CDR3 runs to 13 residues. The V and J ends lost 5 bases and 4 bases respectively, with 9 bases between them. Germline V CDR1 and CDR2: SGHAT, FQDESV (reference sequence). The DNA for the CDR3 is TGTGCCAGCAGCGCCGAGTACGGAAACACCATATATTTT. Residues: CASSAEYGNTIYF.

The V gene is TRBV19, the J gene TRBJ1-5; weak D call: TRBD1 (5 bases). Germline V lookup: CDR1 LNHDA, CDR2 SQIVND (reference sequence). The CDR3 extends over 14 amino acids. The V and J ends lost 3 bases and 6 bases respectively, with 12 bases between them. The CDR3 nucleotides are TGTGCCAGTAGTATTAAGGGTGGGACTCAGCCCCAGCATTTT. It translates to CASSIKGGTQPQHF.

This clone was counted many times. V gene TRBV30 combines with J gene TRBJ1-4; no definite D call. Between the trimmed V and J ends, which lost 6 bases and 9 bases, there was a span of 17 bases. The CDR3 has 13 residues. The germline V gene has CDR1 GTSNPN and CDR2 SVGIG (reference sequence). CDR3 loop: CACSSILRKKLFF. CDR3 DNA: TGTGCCTGTTCCTCCATACTTAGGAAAAAACTGTTTTTT.

This chain connects TRBV19 to TRBJ1-1; 8 nucleotides line up with TRBD1. The CDR3 consists of 14 residues. Losses at the gene ends were 3 bases for V and 4 bases for J; bases not matched to a gene: 4. In germline, CDR1 is LNHDA, CDR2 SQIVND (reference sequence). CDR3 protein: CASSMDRASTEAFF. CDR3 DNA: TGTGCCAGTAGTATGGACAGGGCGAGCACTGAAGCTTTCTTT.

This clone was seen only once. The gene calls are TRBV19 and TRBJ1-2; D not certain. Trimming took off 5 bases at V and 0 bases at J, with 4 bases between the two ends. Germline V gives CDR1 LNHDA, CDR2 SQIVND (reference sequence). The CDR3 spans 12 residues. CDR3 region: CASSRANYGYTF. Written as DNA, the CDR3 is TGTGCCAGTAGTCGTGCTAACTATGGCTACACCTTC. Combining the CDR3 with reference TRBV19 and TRBJ1-2 gives the whole variable domain DGGITQSPKYLFRKEGQNVTLSCEQNLNHDAMYWYRQDPGQGLRLIYYSQIVNDFQKGDIAEGYSVSREKKESFPLTVTSAQKNPTAFYLCASSRANYGYTFGSGTRLTVV.

The chain has TRBV19 and TRBJ1-3, with D hard to call. Per the germline V gene, CDR1 is LNHDA and CDR2 is SQIVND (reference sequence). The CDR3 loop spans 19 amino acids. V was cut by 0 bases and J by 0 bases, with 18 bases left in between. CDR3 sequence reads: CASSIDPGGSSNSGNTIYF. In DNA, the CDR3 is TGTGCCAGTAGTATAGACCCCGGCGGCAGTTCTAACTCTGGAAACACCATATATTTT.

The chain uses TRBV12-5 and TRBJ2-7; TRBD2 might be the D (5 bases). Per the germline V gene, CDR1 is LGHNT and CDR2 is FRNRAP. V gave up 6 bases and J gave up 4 bases, with 13 bases separating them. There are 13 residues in the CDR3. This CDR3 is CASGHVGGYEQYF. The CDR3 DNA reads as TGTGCTAGTGGCCACGTCGGCGGGTACGAGCAGTACTTC.

This clone appeared a few times. The CDR3 loop reads CASSTGTQPQHF. The CDR3 bases are TGTGCCAGCAGTACAGGGACCCAGCCCCAGCATTTT. The V call is TRBV27, the J call TRBJ1-5; TRBD1 is a possible D gene (6 bases). CDR1 and CDR2 from the germline V gene are MNHEY and SMNVEV (reference sequence). V lost 5 bases and J 7 bases, leaving 9 bases between the germline ends. This CDR3 has 12 amino acids.

This chain links TRBV7-9 with TRBJ1-4; 7 nucleotides align to TRBD1. CDR1 SEHNR and CDR2 FQNEAQ come from the germline V gene (reference sequence). V dropped 2 bases and J dropped 2; count of bases not matched to a gene: 8. This CDR3 is 17 amino acids long. The CDR3 loop is CASSLSRPGQTNEKLFF. The CDR3 DNA follows: TGTGCCAGCAGCTTATCACGACCGGGACAGACTAATGAAAAACTGTTTTTT. The whole variable domain, remainder taken from reference TRBV7-9 and TRBJ1-4, is DTGVSQNPRHKITKRGQNVTFRCDPISEHNRLYWYRQTLGQGPEFLTYFQNEAQLEKSRLLSDRFSAERPKGSFSTLEIQRTEQGDSAMYLCASSLSRPGQTNEKLFFGSGTQLSVL.

This sequence joins TRBV15 and TRBJ2-2, with D perhaps TRBD1 (6 bases). The CDR3 loop spans 18 amino acids. Germline loops: CDR1 LNHNV, CDR2 YYDKDF (reference sequence). Trimming pared 0 bases from V and 5 bases from J, leaving 19 bases between. The CDR3 loop reads CATSRDNLGQGKTGELFF. DNA of the CDR3: TGTGCCACCAGCAGAGATAATCTGGGTCAGGGGAAGACCGGGGAGCTGTTTTTT.

The table lists this clone with a few counts. The chain links TRBV5-4 to TRBJ2-7, with TRBD2 matching 9 bases. Germline CDR1 reads SGHNT; CDR2 reads YYREEE (reference sequence). The CDR3 consists of 15 residues. After removal of 2 bases from V and 5 bases from J, the junction contained 8 bases not matched to a gene. The CDR3 sequence: CASSLPLAGKNEQYF. CDR3 in DNA: TGTGCCAGCAGCTTACCTCTAGCGGGGAAGAACGAGCAGTACTTC.